The 20 T cell receptor beta chains presented below share a single source sample, sequenced in a study of spatial heterogeneity in lung cancer. Time point meaning: blood at routine non-recurrence follow-up after resection. From tumor, nontumor lung or frozen PBMC, whole RNA was taken unsorted for sequencing. In TCRdb, the 5' RACE reads were re-called with MiXCR into one record per CDR3 protein. Altogether about 52,000 distinct CDR3 sequences are present, under 8% being singletons, with the ten largest covering 35% to 45%. The sequencing used PBMCs, collected at follow-up. The receptors stem from a female donor with early-stage non-small cell lung cancer.

At least ten counts were recorded for this clonotype. At one of its ends the junction is not consistent with the germline gene, which may arise from a read error. The chain joins TRBV5-5 to TRBJ1-2; tentative D call: TRBD1 (5 bases). The CDR3 extends over 13 amino acids. From germline, CDR1 is SGHKS and CDR2 YYEKEE (reference sequence). The CDR3 region is CASTTRGNHGYTF. The CDR3 DNA sequence: TGTGCCAGCACAACAAGGGGTAACCATGGCTACACCTTC.

On this clonotype: A much larger clone lies a single base off, so this may be a read error. This sequence joins TRBV12-3 or TRBV12-4 and TRBJ2-4, with D unresolved. The CDR3 loop spans 12 amino acids. Trimming took 6 bases from V and 8 from J, leaving 11 bases between them. CDR3 sequence: CASSPLGYIQYF. CDR3 nucleotide sequence: TGTGCCAGCAGCCCTCTGGGCTACATTCAGTACTTC.

There are many counts of this clonotype. This chain connects TRBV21-1 to TRBJ2-5; the DNA was not compared with TRBD1, the D call given in the table. TRBV21-1 has pseudogene status. This CDR3 spans 16 amino acids. This CDR3 reads CASSKVAGRYQETQYF. The CDR3 DNA is TGTGCCAGCAGCAAAGTGGCAGGGAGGTACCAAGAGACCCAGTACTTC.

This clonotype was found many times. The rearrangement uses TRBV11-2 and TRBJ2-1; 8 positions match TRBD2. The germline V gene encodes CDR1 SGHAT and CDR2 FQNNGV. V trimming: 6 bases; J trimming: 4 bases; junction bases outside the gene matches: 5. The CDR3 loop spans 14 amino acids. CDR3 protein: CASRSGGQYNEQFF. CDR3 DNA: TGTGCCAGCAGAAGCGGGGGCCAATACAATGAGCAGTTCTTC.

In its sample, this clonotype was seen many times. The CDR3 loop reads CASSSGRETDTQYF. DNA of the CDR3: TGTGCCAGCAGCAGCGGACGGGAAACAGATACGCAGTATTTT. J is TRBJ2-3 and V is TRBV11-2; TRBD2 might be the D (5 bases). The CDR3 runs 14 residues. The V end lost 5 bases, the J end lost 3 bases, and 12 bases lay between the germline ends. The V gene's germline CDR1 is SGHAT and CDR2 FQNNGV.

This chain joins TRBV6-1 and TRBJ2-1, with D hard to call. The CDR3 loop spans 15 amino acids. V lost 1 base and J lost 2, with 9 bases in between. CDR1 is MNHNS, CDR2 SASEGT, per germline. The CDR3 sequence is CASSEGPPPYNEQFF. CDR3 sequence (DNA): TGTGCCAGCAGTGAAGGACCCCCCCCCTACAATGAGCAGTTCTTC.

In this sample, this clonotype turned up many times. This rearrangement joins TRBV7-2 to TRBJ2-5, with D maybe TRBD2 (6 bases). The CDR3 contains 14 residues. Germline V gene data show CDR1 as SGHTA and CDR2 as FQGNSA. Trimming shortened V by 3 bases and J by 3 bases, and 11 bases separated the two germline ends. The CDR3 region has the DNA TGTGCCAGCAGCTTCCTTGCGGGGAAAGAGACCCAGTACTTC. Residues: CASSFLAGKETQYF.

The chain combines TRBV27 with TRBJ2-7; the match to TRBD1 covers 7 bases. This CDR3 has 15 residues. The germline V gene has CDR1 MNHEY and CDR2 SMNVEV (reference sequence). The V and J ends lost 4 bases and 7 bases, in that order; junction bases with no gene match: 13. CDR3 loop: CASSSPNNRQGEQYF. In DNA form, the CDR3 reads TGTGCCAGCAGTTCCCCCAATAACCGACAGGGAGAGCAGTACTTC.

This clonotype came up a few times. The chain is built from TRBV9 and TRBJ1-1, with no clear D. The germline V gene has CDR1 SGDLS and CDR2 YYNGEE. This CDR3 has 13 residues. The V and J ends lost 0 bases and 5 bases respectively, with 8 bases between them. DNA for the CDR3: TGTGCCAGCAGCGTAGTAGAAGGGACTGAAGCTTTCTTT. Residues: CASSVVEGTEAFF.

Many counts were recorded for this clonotype. This chain links TRBV5-1 with TRBJ1-1; tentative D call: TRBD1 (5 bases). V gave up 4 bases and J gave up 5 bases, with 15 bases separating them. From germline, CDR1 is SGHRS and CDR2 YFSETQ. This CDR3 is 14 amino acids long. The CDR3 protein is CASSQVTGGTEAFF. DNA for the CDR3: TGCGCCAGCAGCCAAGTTACAGGCGGTACTGAAGCTTTCTTT.

This clonotype was seen many times. The rearrangement uses TRBV5-1 and TRBJ2-1, with D maybe TRBD2 (7 bases). Germline CDR1 is SGHRS and CDR2 is YFSETQ. Trimming cost V 3 bases and J 4 bases, with 17 bases left between them. The CDR3 has 16 amino acids. The CDR3 region is CASSSKAGAQYNEQFF. The CDR3 bases are TGCGCCAGCAGCTCAAAGGCGGGGGCTCAATACAATGAGCAGTTCTTC. Filled out from reference TRBV5-1 and TRBJ2-1, the complete variable domain reads KAGVTQTPRYLIKTRGQQVTLSCSPISGHRSVSWYQQTPGQGLQFLFEYFSETQRNKGNFPGRFSGRQFSNSRSEMNVSTLELGDSALYLCASSSKAGAQYNEQFFGPGTRLTVL.

The chain has TRBV18 and TRBJ2-5, with D perhaps TRBD1 (7 bases). Germline values: CDR1 KGHSH, CDR2 LQKENI. CDR3 size: 13 residues. Trimming took off 8 bases at V and 2 bases at J, with 12 bases between the two ends. The CDR3 region is CASAGQQQETQYF. In nucleotides, the CDR3 is TGTGCCAGCGCGGGACAGCAACAAGAGACCCAGTACTTC. Supplemented by reference TRBV18 and TRBJ2-5, the full variable domain reads NAGVMQNPRHLVRRRGQEARLRCSPMKGHSHVYWYRQLPEEGLKFMVYLQKENIIDESGMPKERFSAEFPKEGPSILRIQQVVRGDSAAYFCASAGQQQETQYFGPGTRLLVL.

This clonotype was recorded many times. V gene TRBV27 combines with J gene TRBJ2-3; 7 bases align to TRBD1. Germline assignment: CDR1 MNHEY and CDR2 SMNVEV (reference sequence). The V gene end was trimmed by 8 bases and the J gene end by 12 bases; junction bases not matched to a gene: 11. The CDR3 extends over 12 amino acids. The DNA for the CDR3 is TGTGCCAGCCTCCCTCGGACAGGTTGTCAGTATTTT. Translation: CASLPRTGCQYF.

In this sample, this clonotype turned up a few times. In DNA form, the CDR3 reads TGTGCAACAGCCGGGAGCCGTAGACTAGCGGGGGCCTTCGCCGGGGAGCTGTTTTTT. It yields the protein CATAGSRRLAGAFAGELFF. V is TRBV2 and J is TRBJ2-2; TRBD2 matches at 12 bases. This CDR3 comprises 19 residues. The V gene's germline CDR1 is SNHLY and CDR2 FYNNEI.

Many counts were recorded for this clonotype. The J gene is TRBJ1-2, the V gene TRBV5-5; perhaps TRBD1 as D (5 bases). Per germline, CDR1 SGHKS and CDR2 YYEKEE (reference sequence). CDR3 length equals 12 residues. V dropped 4 bases and J dropped 4 bases, with 8 bases sitting between them. Here the CDR3 reads CASSPGTYGYTF. The CDR3 nucleotides are TGTGCCAGCAGCCCAGGGACCTATGGCTACACCTTC.

This clonotype was detected ten times or more. The V call is TRBV12-3 or TRBV12-4, the J call TRBJ1-5; tentative D call: TRBD1 (5 bases). V lost 3 bases and J lost 1, with 13 bases in between. This CDR3 has 16 residues. The CDR3 sequence is CASSLGSGRSNQPQHF. CDR3 bases: TGTGCCAGCAGTTTGGGTTCGGGGCGAAGCAATCAGCCCCAGCATTTT.

This clonotype occurred many times. The V and J genes are TRBV7-2 and TRBJ2-7, with 9 bases that match TRBD2. This CDR3 contains 15 residues. Germline CDR1 SGHTA, CDR2 FQGNSA. V lost 1 base and J lost 2; bases outside the gene matches: 3. This CDR3 reads CASSLGAGGTYEQYF. The CDR3 DNA is TGTGCCAGCAGCTTAGGTGCGGGGGGGACCTACGAGCAGTACTTC.

This clonotype appeared many times. The gene calls are TRBV28 and TRBJ1-3; no clear D. V was clipped by 5 bases and J by 3 bases, with 11 bases between them. The CDR3 extends over 14 amino acids. From germline, CDR1 is MDHEN and CDR2 SYDVKM. CDR3 nucleotide sequence: TGTGCCAGCAGTCCACTGGGTCTTGGAAACACCATATATTTT. Protein sequence: CASSPLGLGNTIYF.

The chain has TRBV20-1 and TRBJ2-1; 9 bases align to TRBD2. In germline, CDR1 is DFQATT, CDR2 SNEGSKA (reference sequence). The V gene end was trimmed by 5 bases and the J gene end by 3 bases; junction bases not matched to a gene: 5. The CDR3 covers 14 residues. CDR3 in amino acids: CSAFSGRLYNEQFF. In DNA form, the CDR3 reads TGCAGTGCTTTTAGCGGGAGACTCTACAATGAGCAGTTCTTC.

The V and J genes are TRBV27 and TRBJ1-5; D call uncertain. Trimming shortened V by 10 bases and J by 2 bases, and 12 bases separated the two germline ends. The CDR3 contains 13 residues. Germline values: CDR1 MNHEY, CDR2 SMNVEV (reference sequence). CDR3 sequence reads: CATPERCNQPQHF. CDR3 sequence (DNA): TGTGCCACACCGGAGCGGTGCAATCAGCCCCAGCATTTT.